The entry below describes one T cell receptor (beta chain). The CDR3 length is 16 residues. Germline assignment: CDR1 SGHNT and CDR2 YYREEE (reference sequence). Unmatched junction bases numbered 12, after V lost 1 base and J lost 8 bases. This entry is derived from a study of glioma-infiltrating T cells after dendritic cell vaccination. Study at large: Treatment, given 2003 to 2012, was autologous tumor lysate-pulsed dendritic cell vaccination.

Method: immunoSEQ multiplex PCR; TCRdb's copy keeps in-frame clones and lacks some. Of about 73,000 clones listed, roughly 87% are singletons. This specimen consisted of blood, obtained before dendritic cell vaccination. The chain uses TRBV5-4 and TRBJ1-2; 9 bases map to TRBD1. This clonotype originated in a human donor with glioblastoma. The CDR3 protein is CASSLSTGQGGWGYTF. CDR3 DNA: TGTGCCAGCAGCTTGTCCACGGGACAGGGTGGTTGGGGCTACACCTTC.